These 7 T cell receptor beta chains came from one sample sequenced in a study of T-cell reconstitution after alpha-beta-depleted transplantation in children. Unique molecular identifiers featured in how the TCRbeta library was prepared. MiXCR was run by TCRdb on the PCR reads, yielding one entry per CDR3 protein. The sample includes roughly 220,000 distinct CDR3 sequences, 8.4% of them seen just once. Sequenced here: PBMCs, mostly from graft donor cells, sampled 360 days after TCRalphabeta/CD19-depleted stem cell transplant. The receptors come from a male patient aged 2-9 years who had a stem cell transplant for acute myeloid leukemia, so the T cells may come from the graft donor.

This clonotype was recorded a few times. The J gene is TRBJ2-4, the V gene TRBV29-1; 8 nucleotides match TRBD1. This CDR3 is built from 17 residues. Germline trimming cut 1 base from V and 2 bases from J; bases unmatched to any gene: 10. The germline V gene encodes CDR1 SQVTM and CDR2 ANQGSEA. For the CDR3, the DNA is TGCAGCGTTGAAGGGGGGCAGGGGGCGCGGACCAAAAACATTCAGTACTTC. Protein sequence: CSVEGGQGARTKNIQYF.

This clonotype has at least ten counts. The rearrangement uses TRBV5-1 and TRBJ1-1; D uncertain. The CDR3 is 13 residues long. Germline CDR1 SGHRS, CDR2 YFSETQ. V shed 2 bases and J shed 3 bases, with 8 bases lying between them. CDR3 in amino acids: CASSLAGYTEAFF. The CDR3 nucleotides read TGCGCCAGCAGCTTAGCGGGTTACACTGAAGCTTTCTTT.

Only a few counts were recorded for this clonotype. This rearrangement joins TRBV29-1 to TRBJ2-7, with D tentatively TRBD1 (5 bases). Germline V gene sequence: CDR1 SQVTM, CDR2 ANQGSEA. Between the trimmed V and J ends, which lost 0 bases and 7 bases, there was a span of 10 bases. The CDR3 length is 12 residues. The CDR3 spells CSVEDTGREQYF. The CDR3 DNA is TGCAGCGTTGAAGATACAGGCCGAGAGCAGTACTTC.

This chain uses TRBV5-1 with TRBJ2-2, with TRBD2 as a possible D gene (6 bases). V lost 5 bases to trimming and J lost 3 bases, with 14 bases between them. The germline V gene encodes CDR1 SGHRS and CDR2 YFSETQ. The CDR3 is made up of 15 amino acids. CDR3 protein: CASSRGCGDTGELFF. CDR3 DNA sequence: TGCGCCAGCAGTCGTGGGTGCGGGGACACCGGGGAGCTGTTTTTT.

This clonotype occurred many times. V is TRBV5-1 and J is TRBJ2-2; TRBD2 matches at 8 bases. The germline V gene has CDR1 SGHRS and CDR2 YFSETQ. The V and J ends lost 3 bases and 8 bases, in that order; junction bases with no gene match: 9. The CDR3 consists of 15 residues. CDR3: CASSWAGTSSGELFF. The CDR3, as DNA: TGCGCCAGCAGCTGGGCCGGGACTAGTTCAGGGGAGCTGTTTTTT.

The chain employs TRBV5-1 and TRBJ1-5; a possible D gene is TRBD1 (5 bases). V was trimmed by 3 bases and J by 2 bases, leaving 9 bases between them. The CDR3 loop spans 14 amino acids. Germline V CDR1 and CDR2: SGHRS, YFSETQ. This chain's CDR3 is CASSSGDGNQPQHF. In DNA, the CDR3 is TGCGCCAGCAGCTCGGGGGATGGCAATCAGCCCCAGCATTTT. Filled out from reference TRBV5-1 and TRBJ1-5, the complete variable domain reads KAGVTQTPRYLIKTRGQQVTLSCSPISGHRSVSWYQQTPGQGLQFLFEYFSETQRNKGNFPGRFSGRQFSNSRSEMNVSTLELGDSALYLCASSSGDGNQPQHFGDGTRLSIL.

There are a few counts of this clonotype. The V gene is TRBV20-1, the J gene TRBJ1-1; tentative D call: TRBD1 (5 bases). CDR3 size: 14 residues. V was shortened by 3 bases and J by 0 bases, with 11 bases between the two germline ends. Germline V CDR1 and CDR2: DFQATT, SNEGSKA (reference sequence). As DNA, the CDR3 is TGCAGTGCTAGCCCCGGGACGGTGAACACTGAAGCTTTCTTT. Residues: CSASPGTVNTEAFF.